This is a list of T cell receptor beta chains from one sample in a study of blood T cell repertoires in COVID-19. Assay used: immunoSEQ multiplex PCR; TCRdb lists only in-frame clones, some missing. The repertoire holds a few hundred thousand clones, approximately 83% seen once, with 2.2% in the top ten. Input material: PBMCs or T cells enriched from blood (not recorded which). The source of these receptors is a man under 40 who had recovered from COVID-19. The CDR3 runs from the conserved cysteine through the conserved F or W. A D gene is named only where the DNA matches it firmly. Not all rows give a size; the values are once, few, many and, for expanded clones, a class.

V	D	size	J	DNA	CDR3
TRBV5-1	-	few	TRBJ1-1	TGCGCCAGCAGCTTGGAAGTCCGGGGCACTGAAGCTTTCTTT	CASSLEVRGTEAFF
TRBV11-2	TRBD2	-	TRBJ2-1	TGTGCCAGCAGCCCTAGCGGGGGGGCCGGACGACACAATGAGCAGTTCTTC	CASSPSGGAGRHNEQFF
TRBV10-1	-	-	TRBJ1-2	TGCGCCAGCCGACTTAGTCAGGAGGACTCCGGCTACACCTTC	CASRLSQEDSGYTF
TRBV13	TRBD1	-	TRBJ1-1	TGTGCCAGCAGCTCCAGGGGGCGCGGGGACACTGAAGCTTTCTTT	CASSSRGRGDTEAFF
TRBV19	-	-	TRBJ2-3	TGTGCCAGTAGTATATCAGTTCCAGATACGCAGTATTTT	CASSISVPDTQYF
TRBV29-1	-	-	TRBJ2-4	TGCAGCGCGGAGACTCCCGGGAACATTCAGTACTTC	CSAETPGNIQYF
TRBV3-1/TRBV3-2	TRBD1	-	TRBJ2-7	TGTGCCAGCAGCCAATCGGACAGGGCCTACGAGCAGTACTTC	CASSQSDRAYEQYF
TRBV5-1	-	-	TRBJ1-2	TGCGCCAGCACGGCCGGGAACTATGGCTACACCTTC	CASTAGNYGYTF
TRBV27	TRBD1	-	TRBJ1-1	TGTGCCAGCAGAAGACAGACAGGGAAGGAAGCTTTCTTT	CASRRQTGKEAFF
TRBV7-9	-	-	TRBJ2-1	TGTGCCAGCAGCTCCCAATTCCGACTTTACAATGAGCAGTTCTTC	CASSSQFRLYNEQFF
TRBV28	-	-	TRBJ2-1	TGTGCCAGCAGTTTCGGGGAAGTTTCCAATGAGCAGTTCTTC	CASSFGEVSNEQFF
TRBV19	-	few	TRBJ1-5	TGTGCCAGTAGTATAGATGGGTGGGGAGGCGGCAATCAGCCCCAGCATTTT	CASSIDGWGGGNQPQHF
TRBV5-1	-	-	TRBJ1-1	TGCGCCAGCAGCTTGACGGGGGGAATGAACACTGAAGCTTTCTTT	CASSLTGGMNTEAFF
TRBV10-3	TRBD1	-	TRBJ2-1	TGTGCCATCAGGGAACAGGGGGCCCTAGATGAGCAGTTCTTC	CAIREQGALDEQFF
TRBV18	-	-	TRBJ2-7	TGTGCCAGCTCTCGGACACCGGACTACGAGCAGTACTTC	CASSRTPDYEQYF
TRBV5-1	-	-	TRBJ1-2	TGCGCCAGCAGCGCACAGAGCTATGGCTACACCTTC	CASSAQSYGYTF
TRBV5-1	-	-	TRBJ1-2	TGCGCCAGCAGCTTGGTTGGCACTAACTATGGCTACACCTTC	CASSLVGTNYGYTF
TRBV7-9	-	-	TRBJ2-5	TGTGCCAGCAGCTTGGGCTACCCCGGGGGAGAGACCCAGTACTTC	CASSLGYPGGETQYF
TRBV7-3	-	-	TRBJ2-5	TGTGCCAGCAGCTTAACACGCGCAGGCAGGGAGACCCAGTACTTC	CASSLTRAGRETQYF
TRBV20-1	TRBD2	-	TRBJ2-3	TGCAGTGCTAGTAGCGGGGGGTCAAGCACAGATACGCAGTATTTT	CSASSGGSSTDTQYF
TRBV5-1	-	-	TRBJ1-1	TGCGCCAGCAGCTTGAGCGTTGGTTACACTGAAGCTTTCTTT	CASSLSVGYTEAFF
TRBV27	-	-	TRBJ2-5	TGTGCCAGCAGTTGGACAGCCCAAGAGACCCAGTACTTC	CASSWTAQETQYF
TRBV2	-	-	TRBJ2-5	TGTGCCAGCAGGGTTCTATGGGAGACCCAGTACTTC	CASRVLWETQYF
TRBV11-2	-	once	TRBJ2-7	TGTGCCAGCAGCTTAGGGGGCGACTACGAGCAGTACTTC	CASSLGGDYEQYF
TRBV5-6	-	-	TRBJ1-1	TGTGCCAGCAGCTTGGGTCCAGGGCTGAACACTGAAGCTTTCTTT	CASSLGPGLNTEAFF
TRBV24-1	-	-	TRBJ2-3	TGTGCCACCAGCCTTGGACGCACGAGGGAAGATACGCAGTATTTT	CATSLGRTREDTQYF
TRBV5-4	TRBD1	-	TRBJ2-5	TGTGCCAGCAGCCTGGGACAGGGGCAAGAGACCCAGTACTTC	CASSLGQGQETQYF
TRBV9	TRBD2	-	TRBJ2-5	TGTGCCAGCAGCCCCGGGACTAGCCTTCAAGAGACCCAGTACTTC	CASSPGTSLQETQYF
TRBV7-2	-	-	TRBJ1-2	TGTGCCAGCAGCTTAGGTCGGGGAACTAACTATGGCTACACCTTC	CASSLGRGTNYGYTF
TRBV4-1	TRBD2	-	TRBJ2-3	TGCGCCAGCAGCCAAGATGGAAGCGGGGGGCCGGGGGTTGCGCAGTATTTT	CASSQDGSGGPGVAQYF
TRBV5-1	TRBD1	few	TRBJ1-1	TGCGCCAGCAGCCCCGGGACAGGATACACTGAAGCTTTCTTT	CASSPGTGYTEAFF